Following are 8 T cell receptor beta chains from one sample sequenced in a study of blood T cell repertoires in COVID-19. TCRdb's table, derived via immunoSEQ multiplex PCR, lists solely in-frame clones and lacks some. The sample holds some 120,000 clones, about 81% seen once. Sequenced: peripheral blood. The receptors here all came from a man aged 70-80 years with acute or convalescent COVID-19.

The rearrangement joins TRBV10-3 to TRBJ2-1; TRBD2 matches at 9 bases. The CDR3 is 16 residues long. Trimming removed 7 bases from V and 3 bases from J; junction bases left unmatched: 10. Germline CDR1 is ENHRY and CDR2 is SYGVKD. In nucleotides, the CDR3 is TGTGCCATCAAAACCCCAGCGGGGGGAGACTACAATGAGCAGTTCTTC. It is translated as CAIKTPAGGDYNEQFF.

This clone was recorded a few times. This chain links TRBV10-3 with TRBJ2-1, with 7 bases lining up with TRBD2. The CDR3 consists of 14 residues. V gave up 7 bases and J gave up 7 bases; unmatched junction bases: 10. Per germline, CDR1 ENHRY and CDR2 SYGVKD. CDR3 sequence reads: CAITGGSAGNEQFF. CDR3 in DNA: TGTGCCATCACCGGGGGGTCCGCGGGGAATGAGCAGTTCTTC.

The gene calls are TRBV15 and TRBJ2-1; D may be TRBD2 (7 bases). The CDR3 is 18 residues long. Trimming removed 3 bases at V and 8 bases at J, with 26 bases between. The germline gives CDR1 LNHNV, CDR2 YYDKDF (reference sequence). CDR3 coding DNA: TGTGCCACCAGCAGGGGGGGCGCGGGGACTACCTCTAACGATGAGCAGTTCTTC. Amino acids: CATSRGGAGTTSNDEQFF.

The gene calls are TRBV9 and TRBJ1-2; no firm D call. V was cut by 4 bases and J by 7 bases, with 17 bases left in between. CDR3 length: 14 amino acids. Looked up from germline, CDR1 is SGDLS and CDR2 is YYNGEE. CDR3 loop: CASSPTPFGGGYTF. The CDR3 nucleotides are TGTGCCAGCAGCCCAACCCCGTTTGGCGGTGGCTACACCTTC.

This clone appeared a single time. This chain uses TRBV29-1 with TRBJ1-5; TRBD1 matches 8 bases. Losses at the gene ends were 6 bases for V and 4 bases for J; bases not matched to a gene: 8. Looked up from germline, CDR1 is SQVTM and CDR2 is ANQGSEA. The length of the CDR3 is 14 residues. The CDR3 DNA is TGCAGCGTCGGGACGGGACAGGTGAATCAGCCCCAGCATTTT. It is translated as CSVGTGQVNQPQHF. Full variable domain (remainder filled in from reference TRBV29-1 and TRBJ1-5): SAVISQKPSRDICQRGTSLTIQCQVDSQVTMMFWYRQQPGQSLTLIATANQGSEATYESGFVIDKFPISRPNLTFSTLTVSNMSPEDSSIYLCSVGTGQVNQPQHFGDGTRLSIL.

The chain uses TRBV28 and TRBJ1-3; 7 bases agree with TRBD1. CDR3 length: 14 amino acids. Germline assignment: CDR1 MDHEN and CDR2 SYDVKM. V shed 5 bases and J 5 bases; nucleotides not matched to a gene: 6. This CDR3 is CASSSGDSRNTIYF. CDR3 sequence (DNA): TGTGCCAGCAGTAGTGGGGACAGTAGAAACACCATATATTTT.

V is TRBV6-5 and J is TRBJ1-5; 7 bases are a match to TRBD1. This CDR3 region has 15 residues. Germline V gives CDR1 MNHEY, CDR2 SVGAGI. The V gene end was trimmed by 6 bases and the J gene end by 0 bases; junction bases not matched to a gene: 5. The CDR3 region is CASRETGNSNQPQHF. In nucleotides, the CDR3 is TGTGCCAGCAGAGAGACAGGGAATAGCAATCAGCCCCAGCATTTT.

The chain links TRBV4-2 to TRBJ1-2, with 7 bases aligning to TRBD1. The junction had 6 bases not matched to a gene; V was cut back by 0 bases and J by 2 bases. The germline gives CDR1 LGHNA, CDR2 YNFKEQ. This CDR3 has 16 residues. CDR3 loop: CASSQDGTVRNYGYTF. The CDR3 DNA sequence: TGTGCCAGCAGCCAAGATGGGACAGTGAGAAACTATGGCTACACCTTC.